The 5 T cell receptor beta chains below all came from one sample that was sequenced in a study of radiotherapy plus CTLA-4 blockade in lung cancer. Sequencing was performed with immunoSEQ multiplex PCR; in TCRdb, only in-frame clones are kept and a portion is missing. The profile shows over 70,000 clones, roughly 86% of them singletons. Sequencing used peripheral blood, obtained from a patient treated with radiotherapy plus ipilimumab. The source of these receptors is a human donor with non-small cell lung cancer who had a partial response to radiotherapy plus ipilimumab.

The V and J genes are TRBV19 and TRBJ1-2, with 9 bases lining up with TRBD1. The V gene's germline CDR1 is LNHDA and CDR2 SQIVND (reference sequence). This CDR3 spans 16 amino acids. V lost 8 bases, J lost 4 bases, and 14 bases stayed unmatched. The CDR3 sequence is CASGGTGNIFLYGYTF. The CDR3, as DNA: TGTGCCAGTGGTGGGACAGGGAATATCTTTCTCTATGGCTACACCTTC.

The CDR3 DNA is TGCGCCAGCAGCCGTATCGAGGGACACCTCAGCTCCTACAATGAGCAGTTCTTC. Its translation is CASSRIEGHLSSYNEQFF. The V gene is TRBV23-1, the J gene TRBJ2-1; TRBD1 might be the D (6 bases). TRBV23-1 is an ORF for which the function is uncertain. The CDR3 has 18 amino acids. V was shortened by 6 bases and J by 0 bases, with 21 bases between the two germline ends.

The CDR3 DNA follows: TGTGCCAGTGTGGGCCGGGAGGGGTCCTACAATGAGCAGTTCTTC. As protein: CASVGREGSYNEQFF. The chain uses TRBV19 and TRBJ2-1, with TRBD2 matching over 8 bases. CDR1 LNHDA and CDR2 SQIVND come from the germline V gene (reference sequence). Losses at the gene ends were 8 bases for V and 1 base for J; bases not matched to a gene: 7. The CDR3 length is 15 residues.

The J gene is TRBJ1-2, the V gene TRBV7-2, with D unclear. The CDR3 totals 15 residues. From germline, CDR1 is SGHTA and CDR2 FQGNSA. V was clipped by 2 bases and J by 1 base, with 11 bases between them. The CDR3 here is CASSLRNSNNYGYTF. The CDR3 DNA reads TGTGCCAGCAGCTTACGGAACAGCAATAACTATGGCTACACCTTC.

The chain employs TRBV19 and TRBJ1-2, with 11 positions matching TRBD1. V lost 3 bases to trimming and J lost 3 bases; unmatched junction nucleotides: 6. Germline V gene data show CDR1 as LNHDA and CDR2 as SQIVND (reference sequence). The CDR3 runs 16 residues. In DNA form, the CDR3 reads TGTGCCAGTAGTATTCGGACAGGGGGCCGGGACTATGGCTACACCTTC. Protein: CASSIRTGGRDYGYTF.